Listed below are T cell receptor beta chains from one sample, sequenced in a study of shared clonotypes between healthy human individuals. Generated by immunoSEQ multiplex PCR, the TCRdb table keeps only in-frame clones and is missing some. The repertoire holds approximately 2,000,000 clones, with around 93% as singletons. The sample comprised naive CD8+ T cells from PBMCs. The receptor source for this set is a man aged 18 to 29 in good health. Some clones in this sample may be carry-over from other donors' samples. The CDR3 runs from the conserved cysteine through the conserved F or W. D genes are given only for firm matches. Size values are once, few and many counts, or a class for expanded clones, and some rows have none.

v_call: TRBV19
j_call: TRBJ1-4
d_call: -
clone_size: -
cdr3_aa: CASSRLVGGEKLFF
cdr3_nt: TGTGCCAGTAGTAGACTGGTCGGGGGTGAAAAACTGTTTTTT

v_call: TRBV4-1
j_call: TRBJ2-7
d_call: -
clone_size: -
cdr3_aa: CASSPGGRTPSSEQYF
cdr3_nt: TGCGCCAGCAGCCCAGGAGGTAGGACCCCAAGTTCGGAGCAGTACTTC

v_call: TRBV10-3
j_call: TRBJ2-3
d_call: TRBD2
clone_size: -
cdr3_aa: CAARSTSGRSTDTQYF
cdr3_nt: TGTGCCGCCCGGTCGACTAGCGGGAGAAGCACAGATACGCAGTATTTT

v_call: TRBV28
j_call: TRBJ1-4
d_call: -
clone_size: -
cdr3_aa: CASSPWEGSEKLFF
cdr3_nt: TGTGCCAGCAGTCCCTGGGAGGGATCGGAAAAACTGTTTTTT

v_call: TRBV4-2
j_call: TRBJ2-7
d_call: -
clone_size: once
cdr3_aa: CASSQVGLAGYEQYF
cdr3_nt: TGTGCCAGCAGCCAAGTTGGGCTAGCTGGCTACGAGCAGTACTTC

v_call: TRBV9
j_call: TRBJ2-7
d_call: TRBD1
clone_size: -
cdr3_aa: CASSVGDRGLYEQYF
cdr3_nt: TGTGCCAGCAGCGTAGGGGACAGGGGGCTTTACGAGCAGTACTTC

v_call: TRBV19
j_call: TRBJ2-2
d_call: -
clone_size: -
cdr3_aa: CASHMGQNTGELFF
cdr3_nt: TGTGCTTCCCATATGGGGCAAAACACCGGGGAGCTGTTTTTT

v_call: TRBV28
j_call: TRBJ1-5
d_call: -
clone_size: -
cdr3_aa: CASSLQGRNQPQHF
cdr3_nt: TGTGCCAGCAGCCTCCAGGGGCGGAATCAGCCCCAGCATTTT

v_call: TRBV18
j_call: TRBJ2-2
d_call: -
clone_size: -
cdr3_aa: CASSPRLDSNTGELFF
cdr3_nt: TGTGCCAGCTCACCACGTCTTGATTCGAACACCGGGGAGCTGTTTTTT

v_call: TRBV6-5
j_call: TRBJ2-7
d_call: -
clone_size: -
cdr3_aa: CASSYGVPDSEQYF
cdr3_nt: TGTGCCAGCAGTTACGGGGTCCCGGACAGCGAGCAGTACTTC

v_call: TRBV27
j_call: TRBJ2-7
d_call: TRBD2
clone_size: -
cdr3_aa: CASSLKTSGYEQYF
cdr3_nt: TGTGCCAGCAGTTTAAAGACTAGCGGCTACGAGCAGTACTTC

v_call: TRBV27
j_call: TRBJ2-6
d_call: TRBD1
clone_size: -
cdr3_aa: CASTRTGYGANVLTF
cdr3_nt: TGTGCCAGCACCCGGACAGGGTACGGGGCCAACGTCCTGACTTTC

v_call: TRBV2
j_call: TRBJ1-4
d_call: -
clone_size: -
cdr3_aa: CASSERRQAGEKLFF
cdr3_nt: TGTGCCAGCAGTGAAAGAAGACAGGCGGGTGAAAAACTGTTTTTT

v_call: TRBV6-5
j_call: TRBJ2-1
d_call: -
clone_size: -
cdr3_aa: CASSYFRTSSYNEQFF
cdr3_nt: TGTGCCAGCAGTTACTTTAGGACCTCCTCTTACAATGAGCAGTTCTTC

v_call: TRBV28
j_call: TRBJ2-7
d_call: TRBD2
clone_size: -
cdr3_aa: CASSLTSGYYEQYF
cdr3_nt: TGTGCCAGCAGTTTAACTAGCGGATACTACGAGCAGTACTTC

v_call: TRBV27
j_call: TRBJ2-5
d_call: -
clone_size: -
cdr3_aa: CASSLGTSGGETQYF
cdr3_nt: TGTGCCAGCAGTTTAGGGACAAGTGGAGGGGAGACCCAGTACTTC

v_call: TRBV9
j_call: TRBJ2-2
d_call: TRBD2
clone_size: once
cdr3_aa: CASSVTSGRANGELFF
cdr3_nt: TGTGCCAGCAGCGTGACTAGCGGGAGGGCCAACGGGGAGCTGTTTTTT

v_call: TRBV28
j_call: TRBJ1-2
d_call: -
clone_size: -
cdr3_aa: CASSLLVLDYGYTF
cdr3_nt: TGTGCCAGCAGTTTATTAGTATTAGACTATGGCTACACCTTC

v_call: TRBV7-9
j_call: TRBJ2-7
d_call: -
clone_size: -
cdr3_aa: CASSLADGGPLSYEQYF
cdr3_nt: TGTGCCAGCAGCTTAGCGGATGGGGGTCCCCTCTCCTACGAGCAGTACTTC

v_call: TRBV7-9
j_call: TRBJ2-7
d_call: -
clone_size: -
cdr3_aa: CASRPALGRVHYEQYF
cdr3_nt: TGTGCCAGCAGACCGGCTTTGGGGCGCGTTCACTACGAGCAGTACTTC

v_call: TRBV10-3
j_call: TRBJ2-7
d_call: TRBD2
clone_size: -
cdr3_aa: CAISVTSGRGSYEQYF
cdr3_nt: TGTGCCATCAGTGTAACTAGCGGGAGGGGCTCCTACGAGCAGTACTTC

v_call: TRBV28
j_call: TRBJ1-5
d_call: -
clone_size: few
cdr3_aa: CASSLCPSRRNDQPQHF
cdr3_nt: TGTGCCAGCAGCCTGTGCCCTTCCCGACGGAATGATCAGCCCCAGCATTTT

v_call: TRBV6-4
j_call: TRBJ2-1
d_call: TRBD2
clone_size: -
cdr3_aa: CASGTSGENEQFF
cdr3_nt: TGTGCCAGTGGGACTAGCGGTGAGAATGAGCAGTTCTTC

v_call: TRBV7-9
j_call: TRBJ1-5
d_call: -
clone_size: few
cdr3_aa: CASSFSSSNQPQHF
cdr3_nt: TGTGCCAGCAGCTTTTCAAGTAGCAATCAGCCCCAGCATTTT

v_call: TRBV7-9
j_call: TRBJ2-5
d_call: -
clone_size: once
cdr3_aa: CASRWLVETQYF
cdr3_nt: TGTGCCAGCAGGTGGCTAGTAGAGACCCAGTACTTC

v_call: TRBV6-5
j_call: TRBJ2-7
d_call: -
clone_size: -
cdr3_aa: CASSYSSGIEQYF
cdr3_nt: TGTGCCAGCAGTTACTCGTCGGGGATCGAGCAGTACTTC

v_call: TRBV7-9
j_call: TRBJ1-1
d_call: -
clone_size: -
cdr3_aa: CASTPPRGLNTEAFF
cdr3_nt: TGTGCCAGCACCCCACCGCGGGGCCTGAACACTGAAGCTTTCTTT

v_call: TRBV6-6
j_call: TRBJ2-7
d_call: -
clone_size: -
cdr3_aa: CASTATSHSYEQYF
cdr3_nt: TGTGCCAGCACCGCGACTTCCCACTCCTACGAGCAGTACTTC

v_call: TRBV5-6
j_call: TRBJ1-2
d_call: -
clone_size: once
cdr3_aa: CASSSLGGGYTF
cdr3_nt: TGTGCCAGCAGCTCCTTGGGGGGAGGCTACACCTTC

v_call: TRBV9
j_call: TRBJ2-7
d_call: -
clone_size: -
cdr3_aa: CASSSRGLHYEQYF
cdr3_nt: TGTGCCAGCAGCTCCCGGGGCCTCCACTACGAGCAGTACTTC

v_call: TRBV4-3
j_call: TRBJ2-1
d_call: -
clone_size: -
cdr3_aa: CASSPRQYNEQFF
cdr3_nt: TGCGCCAGCAGCCCCAGACAGTACAATGAGCAGTTCTTC

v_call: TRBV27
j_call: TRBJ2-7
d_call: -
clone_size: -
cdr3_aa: CASSLMGPSYEQYF
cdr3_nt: TGTGCCAGCAGTTTAATGGGGCCTTCCTACGAGCAGTACTTC

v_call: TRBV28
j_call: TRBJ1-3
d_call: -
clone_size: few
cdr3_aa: CASSWTVSGNTIYF
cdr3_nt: TGTGCCAGCAGTTGGACGGTCTCTGGAAACACCATATATTTT

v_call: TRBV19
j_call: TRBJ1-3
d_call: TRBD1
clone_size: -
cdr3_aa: CASSATGQGPGNTIYF
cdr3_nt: TGTGCCAGTAGCGCAACCGGACAGGGCCCTGGAAACACCATATATTTT

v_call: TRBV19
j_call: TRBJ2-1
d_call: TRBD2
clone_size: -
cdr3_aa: CASSIPWAGEVYNEQFF
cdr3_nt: TGTGCCAGTAGTATCCCCTGGGCGGGAGAGGTCTACAATGAGCAGTTCTTC

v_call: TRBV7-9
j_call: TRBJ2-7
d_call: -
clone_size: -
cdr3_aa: CASTRGPRLEQYF
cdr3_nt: TGTGCCAGCACCCGGGGGCCACGCTTGGAGCAGTACTTC

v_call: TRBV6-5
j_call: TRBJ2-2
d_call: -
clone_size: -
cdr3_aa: CASSFENTGELFF
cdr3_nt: TGTGCCAGCAGTTTCGAGAACACCGGGGAGCTGTTTTTT

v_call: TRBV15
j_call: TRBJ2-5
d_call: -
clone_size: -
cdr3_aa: CATAYKGRVETQYF
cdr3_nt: TGTGCCACCGCCTACAAGGGGCGGGTGGAGACCCAGTACTTC

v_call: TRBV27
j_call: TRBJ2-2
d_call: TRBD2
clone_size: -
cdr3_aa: CASSHGTSGHTGELFF
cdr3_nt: TGTGCCAGCAGTCACGGGACTAGCGGGCACACCGGGGAGCTGTTTTTT

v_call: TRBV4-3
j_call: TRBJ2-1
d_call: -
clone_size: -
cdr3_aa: CASSQWDKSSYNEQFF
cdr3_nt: TGCGCCAGCAGCCAGTGGGACAAAAGCTCCTACAATGAGCAGTTCTTC

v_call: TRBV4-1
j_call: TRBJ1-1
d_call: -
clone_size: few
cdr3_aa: CASSHRQSQNTEAFF
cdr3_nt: TGCGCCAGCAGCCACCGACAGAGCCAGAACACTGAAGCTTTCTTT

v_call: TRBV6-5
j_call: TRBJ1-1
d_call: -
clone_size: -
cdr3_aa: CASVGGYTEAFF
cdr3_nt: TGTGCCAGCGTCGGGGGGTACACTGAAGCTTTCTTT

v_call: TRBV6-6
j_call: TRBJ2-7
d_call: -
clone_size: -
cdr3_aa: CASRGERSYEQYF
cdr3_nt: TGTGCCAGCCGCGGGGAGAGGAGCTACGAGCAGTACTTC

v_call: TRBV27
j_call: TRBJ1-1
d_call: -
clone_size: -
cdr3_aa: CASSLRGGSTEAFF
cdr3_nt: TGTGCCAGCAGTTTAAGGGGAGGAAGCACTGAAGCTTTCTTT

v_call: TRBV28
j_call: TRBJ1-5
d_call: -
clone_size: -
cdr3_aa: CASSHGGVPPRRSQHF
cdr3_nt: TGTGCCAGCAGTCATGGTGGGGTCCCACCCCGTCGGTCCCAGCATTTT

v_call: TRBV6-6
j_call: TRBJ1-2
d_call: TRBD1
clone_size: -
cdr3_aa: CASRPGQGSGYTF
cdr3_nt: TGTGCCAGCAGACCCGGACAGGGAAGCGGCTACACCTTC

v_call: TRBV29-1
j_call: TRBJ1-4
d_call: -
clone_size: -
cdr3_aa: CSVPTTNEKLFF
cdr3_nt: TGCAGCGTTCCGACAACTAATGAAAAACTGTTTTTT

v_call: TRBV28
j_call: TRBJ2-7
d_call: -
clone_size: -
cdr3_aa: CASRRDSRAYYEQYF
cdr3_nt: TGTGCCAGCAGGCGGGACTCTCGGGCCTACTACGAGCAGTACTTC

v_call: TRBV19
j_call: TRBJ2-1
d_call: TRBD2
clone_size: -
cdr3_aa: CASRLGGRMAEQFF
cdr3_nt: TGTGCCAGTAGGCTAGGCGGGAGGATGGCTGAGCAGTTCTTC

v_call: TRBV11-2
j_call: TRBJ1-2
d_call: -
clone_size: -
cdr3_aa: CASSFEAGRLKYYGYTF
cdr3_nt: TGTGCCAGCAGCTTCGAGGCTGGCAGACTCAAATATTATGGCTACACCTTC

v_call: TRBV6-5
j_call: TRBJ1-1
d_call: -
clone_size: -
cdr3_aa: CASSPWKGMEAFF
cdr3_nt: TGTGCCAGCAGTCCATGGAAGGGGATGGAAGCTTTCTTT

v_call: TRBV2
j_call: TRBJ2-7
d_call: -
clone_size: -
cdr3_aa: CASRQDAPSYEQYF
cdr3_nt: TGTGCCAGCAGGCAGGATGCTCCCTCCTACGAGCAGTACTTC

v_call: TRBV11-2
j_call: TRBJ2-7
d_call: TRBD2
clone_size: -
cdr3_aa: CASSLGLAGEAPMRQYF
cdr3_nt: TGTGCCAGCAGCTTAGGCCTAGCGGGGGAGGCCCCTATGCGGCAGTACTTC

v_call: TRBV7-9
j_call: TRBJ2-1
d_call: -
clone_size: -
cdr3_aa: CASSLGIPGPQPHNEQFF
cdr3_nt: TGTGCCAGCAGCTTAGGGATTCCGGGGCCACAACCTCACAATGAGCAGTTCTTC

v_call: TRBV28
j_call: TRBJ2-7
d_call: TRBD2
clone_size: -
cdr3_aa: CASSWTSGSSYEQYF
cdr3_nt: TGTGCCAGCAGTTGGACTAGCGGGAGTTCCTACGAGCAGTACTTC

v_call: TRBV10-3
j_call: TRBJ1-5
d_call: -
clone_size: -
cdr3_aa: CAIRAEINQPQHF
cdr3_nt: TGTGCCATCAGGGCAGAAATCAATCAGCCCCAGCATTTT